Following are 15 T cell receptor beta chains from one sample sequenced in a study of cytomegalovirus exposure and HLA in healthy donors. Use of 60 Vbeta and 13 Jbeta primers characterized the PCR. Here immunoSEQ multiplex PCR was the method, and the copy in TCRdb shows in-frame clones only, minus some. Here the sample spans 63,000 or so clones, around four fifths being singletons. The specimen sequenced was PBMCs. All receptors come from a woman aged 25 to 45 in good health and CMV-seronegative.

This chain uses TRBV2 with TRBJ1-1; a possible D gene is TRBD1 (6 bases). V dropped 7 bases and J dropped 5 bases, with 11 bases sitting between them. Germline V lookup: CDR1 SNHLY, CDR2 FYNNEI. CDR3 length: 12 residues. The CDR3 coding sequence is TGTGCCAGCACCCAGAGGGGGACTGAAGCTTTCTTT. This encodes CASTQRGTEAFF.

The CDR3 region is CASSPGDPKISYEQYF. As DNA, the CDR3 is TGTGCCAGCAGCCCGGGGGACCCGAAGATTTCCTACGAGCAGTACTTC. V and J are TRBV21-1 and TRBJ2-7; TRBD2, as called in the table, went unchecked against the DNA. TRBV21-1 is recorded as a pseudogene. The CDR3 has 16 amino acids.

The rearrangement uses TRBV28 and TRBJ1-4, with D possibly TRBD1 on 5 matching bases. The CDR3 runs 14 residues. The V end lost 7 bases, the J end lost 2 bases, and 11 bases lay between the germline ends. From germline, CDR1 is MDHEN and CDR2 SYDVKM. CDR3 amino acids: CASTLQGTNEKLFF. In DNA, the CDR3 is TGTGCCAGCACCCTCCAGGGCACTAATGAAAAACTGTTTTTT.

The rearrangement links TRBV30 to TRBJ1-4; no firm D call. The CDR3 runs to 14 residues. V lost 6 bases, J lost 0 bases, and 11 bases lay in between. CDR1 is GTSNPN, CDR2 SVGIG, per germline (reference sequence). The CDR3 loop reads CACTAGTTNEKLFF. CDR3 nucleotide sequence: TGTGCCTGTACGGCGGGGACAACTAATGAAAAACTGTTTTTT.

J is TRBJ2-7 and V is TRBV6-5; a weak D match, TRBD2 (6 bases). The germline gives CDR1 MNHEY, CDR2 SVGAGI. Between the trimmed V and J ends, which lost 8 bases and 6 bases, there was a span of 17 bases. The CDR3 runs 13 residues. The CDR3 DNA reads TGTGCCAGCCGGAGGGGACGGGGAGCCGAGCAGTACTTC. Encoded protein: CASRRGRGAEQYF.

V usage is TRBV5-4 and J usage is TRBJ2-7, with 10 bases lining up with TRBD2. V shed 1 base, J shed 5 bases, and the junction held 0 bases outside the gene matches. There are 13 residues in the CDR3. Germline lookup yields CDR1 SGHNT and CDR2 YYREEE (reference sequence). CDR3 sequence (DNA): TGTGCCAGCAGCTTGACTAGCGGGAACGAGCAGTACTTC. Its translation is CASSLTSGNEQYF.

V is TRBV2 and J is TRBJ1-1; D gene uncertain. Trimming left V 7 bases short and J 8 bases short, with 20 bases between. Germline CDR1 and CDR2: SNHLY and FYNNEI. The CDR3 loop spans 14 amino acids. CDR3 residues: CASIEVAENEEAFF. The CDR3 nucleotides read TGTGCCAGCATCGAGGTGGCCGAAAATGAAGAAGCTTTCTTT.

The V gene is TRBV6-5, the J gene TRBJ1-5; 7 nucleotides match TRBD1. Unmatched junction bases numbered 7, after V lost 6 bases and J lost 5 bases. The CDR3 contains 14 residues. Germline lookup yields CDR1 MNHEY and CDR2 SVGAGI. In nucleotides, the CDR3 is TGTGCCAGCAGCCCCCGACAGGGAGATCAGCCCCAGCATTTT. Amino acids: CASSPRQGDQPQHF.

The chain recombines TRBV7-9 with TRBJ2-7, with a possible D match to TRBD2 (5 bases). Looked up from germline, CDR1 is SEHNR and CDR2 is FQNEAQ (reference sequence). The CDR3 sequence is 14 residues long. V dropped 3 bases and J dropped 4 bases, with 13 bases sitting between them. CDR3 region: CASSFGGTTYEQYF. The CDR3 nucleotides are TGTGCCAGCAGCTTCGGAGGTACTACGTACGAGCAGTACTTC.

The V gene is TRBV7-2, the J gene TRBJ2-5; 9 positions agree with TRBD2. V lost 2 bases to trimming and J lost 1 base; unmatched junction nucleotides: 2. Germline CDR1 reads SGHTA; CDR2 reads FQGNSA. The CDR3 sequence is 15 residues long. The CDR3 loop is CASSLRGLAQETQYF. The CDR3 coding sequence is TGTGCCAGCAGCTTAAGGGGACTAGCCCAAGAGACCCAGTACTTC.

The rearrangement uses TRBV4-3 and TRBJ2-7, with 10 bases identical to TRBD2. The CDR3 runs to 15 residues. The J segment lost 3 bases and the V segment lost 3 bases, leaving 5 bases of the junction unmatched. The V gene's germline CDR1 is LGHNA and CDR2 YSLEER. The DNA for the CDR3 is TGCGCCAGCAGCCAGGCCTTAGCGGGAGGCTACGAGCAGTACTTC. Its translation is CASSQALAGGYEQYF.

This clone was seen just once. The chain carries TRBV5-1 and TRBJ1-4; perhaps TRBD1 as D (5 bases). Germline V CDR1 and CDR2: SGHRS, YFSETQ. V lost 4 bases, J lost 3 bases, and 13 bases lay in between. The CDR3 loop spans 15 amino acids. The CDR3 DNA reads TGCGCCAGCAGCAGGGAGGGGCTGTCTAATGAAAAACTGTTTTTT. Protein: CASSREGLSNEKLFF.

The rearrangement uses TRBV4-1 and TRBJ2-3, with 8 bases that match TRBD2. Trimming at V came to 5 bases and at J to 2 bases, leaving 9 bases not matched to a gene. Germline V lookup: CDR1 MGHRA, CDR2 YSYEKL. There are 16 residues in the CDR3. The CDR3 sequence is CASSSRLAGPTDTQYF. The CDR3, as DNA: TGCGCCAGCAGCTCTAGGTTAGCGGGGCCCACAGATACGCAGTATTTT.

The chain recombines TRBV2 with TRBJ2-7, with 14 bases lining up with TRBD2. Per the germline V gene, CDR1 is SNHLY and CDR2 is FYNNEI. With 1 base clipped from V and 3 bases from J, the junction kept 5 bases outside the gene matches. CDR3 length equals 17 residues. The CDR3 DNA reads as TGTGCCAGCAGTGAAGGTTTCGGGACTAGCGGGAGCTACGAGCAGTACTTC. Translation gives CASSEGFGTSGSYEQYF.

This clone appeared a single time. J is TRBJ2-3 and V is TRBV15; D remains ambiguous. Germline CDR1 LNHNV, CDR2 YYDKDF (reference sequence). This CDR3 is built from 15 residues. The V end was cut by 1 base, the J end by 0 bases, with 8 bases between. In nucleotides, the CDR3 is TGTGCCACCAGCAGAGTCCCAGGCAGCACAGATACGCAGTATTTT. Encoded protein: CATSRVPGSTDTQYF.